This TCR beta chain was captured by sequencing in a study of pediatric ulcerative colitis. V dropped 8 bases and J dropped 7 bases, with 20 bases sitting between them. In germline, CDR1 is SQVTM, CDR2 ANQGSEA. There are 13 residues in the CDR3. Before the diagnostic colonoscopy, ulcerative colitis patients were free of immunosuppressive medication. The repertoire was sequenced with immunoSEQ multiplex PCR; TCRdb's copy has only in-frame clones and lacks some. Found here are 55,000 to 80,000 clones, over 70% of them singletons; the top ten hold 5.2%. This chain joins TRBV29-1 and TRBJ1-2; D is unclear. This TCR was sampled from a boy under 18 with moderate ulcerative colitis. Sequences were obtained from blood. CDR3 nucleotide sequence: TGCAGCACCGGTCCGGACGGCTTATCTGGCTACACCTTC. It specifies CSTGPDGLSGYTF.